This T cell receptor (beta chain) is from a study of naive and memory T cell subsets. As to treatment: skin biopsy from PPD injection site in Mantoux-positive individual. The library had UMIs added by 3' ligation of an oligonucleotide to TCR cDNA. This clonotype was seen a handful of times. V trimming: 5 bases; J trimming: 1 base; junction bases outside the gene matches: 14. Germline CDR1 and CDR2: SGHVS and FQNEAQ. This CDR3 contains 18 residues. The SP2 primer and nested alpha and beta constant region primers amplified ligated cDNA in four rounds. TCRdb fed the UMI-ligation and nested PCR reads into MiXCR, producing one record per CDR3 protein. This sample has some 30,000 distinct CDR3 sequences, with about 6.7% found just once.

Sequencing used skin, obtained from a tuberculin skin test site. The receptor was isolated from an adult in good health. The chain uses TRBV7-8 and TRBJ2-3, with 8 positions matching TRBD1. As DNA, the CDR3 is TGTGCCAGCAGCAAAGGACAGGGCCGGGGATCTGGCACAGATACGCAGTATTTT. It is translated as CASSKGQGRGSGTDTQYF.